This is a list of T cell receptor beta chains from one sample in a study of blood T cell repertoires in COVID-19. Sequenced by immunoSEQ multiplex PCR; TCRdb stores in-frame clones only, minus some. The profile shows some 130,000 clones, roughly 85% of them singletons. Material: peripheral blood. The receptors originated from a man in his 60s with acute or convalescent COVID-19. The CDR3 runs from the conserved cysteine through the conserved F or W. The order of the fields is CDR3 protein, CDR3 DNA, D gene, J gene, clone size, V gene. D genes are given only for firm matches. For some rows the clone size is stated as once, few or many, or as a class when expanded; others skip it.

cdr3_aa: CASSQTGNHNSPLHF
cdr3_nt: TGCGCCAGCAGCCAAACGGGAAACCATAATTCACCCCTCCACTTT
d_call: -
j_call: TRBJ1-6
clone_size: few
v_call: TRBV4-3

cdr3_aa: CASSLCWVLADRGTCKTQYF
cdr3_nt: TGTGCCAGCAGTTTATGTTGGGTGCTTGCGGACAGGGGGACTTGTAAGACCCAGTACTTC
d_call: TRBD1
j_call: TRBJ2-5
clone_size: -
v_call: TRBV28

cdr3_aa: CASRGLTSGSFTAKNIQYF
cdr3_nt: TGTGCCAGCAGGGGCCTGACTAGCGGGAGTTTTACGGCCAAAAACATTCAGTACTTC
d_call: TRBD2
j_call: TRBJ2-4
clone_size: -
v_call: TRBV28

cdr3_aa: CAWERTGNTEAFF
cdr3_nt: TGTGCCTGGGAGAGGACAGGGAACACTGAAGCTTTCTTT
d_call: TRBD1
j_call: TRBJ1-1
clone_size: -
v_call: TRBV30

cdr3_aa: CASRHAGLEAFF
cdr3_nt: TGTGCCAGCAGGCACGCAGGGCTTGAAGCTTTCTTT
d_call: -
j_call: TRBJ1-1
clone_size: -
v_call: TRBV6-5

cdr3_aa: CASSLGVSEINQPQHF
cdr3_nt: TGTGCCAGCAGCTTAGGGGTCAGCGAGATTAATCAGCCCCAGCATTTT
d_call: -
j_call: TRBJ1-5
clone_size: -
v_call: TRBV7-9

cdr3_aa: CASRGQANTEAFF
cdr3_nt: TGTGCCAGCAGGGGACAGGCGAACACTGAAGCTTTCTTT
d_call: TRBD1
j_call: TRBJ1-1
clone_size: -
v_call: TRBV12-3/TRBV12-4

cdr3_aa: CASSPQGAPNGEQYF
cdr3_nt: TGCGCCAGCAGCCCTCAGGGGGCCCCCAACGGTGAGCAGTACTTC
d_call: TRBD1
j_call: TRBJ2-7
clone_size: -
v_call: TRBV5-1

cdr3_aa: CASSVLQTGELFF
cdr3_nt: TGTGCCAGCAGCGTTCTCCAGACCGGGGAGCTGTTTTTT
d_call: -
j_call: TRBJ2-2
clone_size: once
v_call: TRBV11-1

cdr3_aa: CSPSGMEQFF
cdr3_nt: TGCAGTCCTAGCGGGATGGAGCAGTTCTTC
d_call: TRBD2
j_call: TRBJ2-1
clone_size: once
v_call: TRBV20-1

cdr3_aa: CASSSRREKRYEQYF
cdr3_nt: TGTGCCAGCAGCTCCCGGCGGGAGAAGCGATACGAGCAGTACTTC
d_call: TRBD2
j_call: TRBJ2-7
clone_size: -
v_call: TRBV28

cdr3_aa: CASSIIKDTGYTF
cdr3_nt: TGTGCCAGCAGTATAATTAAGGACACCGGCTACACCTTC
d_call: -
j_call: TRBJ1-2
clone_size: -
v_call: TRBV12-3/TRBV12-4

cdr3_aa: CASSPGQTVKGEQYF
cdr3_nt: TGTGCCAGCAGCCCAGGACAGACAGTAAAGGGCGAGCAGTACTTC
d_call: -
j_call: TRBJ2-7
clone_size: -
v_call: TRBV7-2

cdr3_aa: CASSLLVGSSYEQYF
cdr3_nt: TGTGCCAGCAGTTTATTGGTCGGGAGCTCCTACGAGCAGTACTTC
d_call: -
j_call: TRBJ2-7
clone_size: -
v_call: TRBV27

cdr3_aa: CASSIKGQALNTGELFF
cdr3_nt: TGTGCCAGTAGTATTAAGGGGCAGGCACTTAACACCGGGGAGCTGTTTTTT
d_call: -
j_call: TRBJ2-2
clone_size: -
v_call: TRBV19

cdr3_aa: CASSLGTGATYEQYF
cdr3_nt: TGTGCCAGCAGCTTAGGGACAGGGGCCACCTACGAGCAGTACTTC
d_call: TRBD1
j_call: TRBJ2-7
clone_size: -
v_call: TRBV7-6

cdr3_aa: CASSLGHLNDGYTF
cdr3_nt: TGTGCCAGCAGCCTTGGACACCTAAACGATGGCTACACCTTC
d_call: -
j_call: TRBJ1-2
clone_size: -
v_call: TRBV5-4

cdr3_aa: CASSSDRANQPQHF
cdr3_nt: TGTGCCAGCAGCTCGGACAGGGCCAATCAGCCCCAGCATTTT
d_call: TRBD1
j_call: TRBJ1-5
clone_size: -
v_call: TRBV11-2

cdr3_aa: CASSKTGTPMNTEAFF
cdr3_nt: TGTGCCAGCTCAAAGACAGGGACCCCCATGAACACTGAAGCTTTCTTT
d_call: TRBD1
j_call: TRBJ1-1
clone_size: -
v_call: TRBV18

cdr3_aa: CASSYRGGRNEQFF
cdr3_nt: TGTGCCAGCAGCTACCGGGGAGGTAGGAATGAGCAGTTCTTC
d_call: -
j_call: TRBJ2-1
clone_size: -
v_call: TRBV5-6

cdr3_aa: CASSQAWQGAYEQYF
cdr3_nt: TGTGCCAGCAGCCAAGCCTGGCAGGGGGCCTACGAGCAGTACTTC
d_call: TRBD1
j_call: TRBJ2-7
clone_size: -
v_call: TRBV4-2

cdr3_aa: CASSPGQLEAFF
cdr3_nt: TGCGCCAGCAGCCCTGGGCAGCTTGAAGCTTTCTTT
d_call: -
j_call: TRBJ1-1
clone_size: -
v_call: TRBV5-1

cdr3_aa: CASSPRAASAYRSGANVLTF
cdr3_nt: TGTGCCAGCTCACCCCGGGCGGCTAGCGCATACCGCTCTGGGGCCAACGTCCTGACTTTC
d_call: -
j_call: TRBJ2-6
clone_size: -
v_call: TRBV18

cdr3_aa: CAISEFLGTGTGANVLTF
cdr3_nt: TGTGCCATCAGTGAGTTTCTAGGGACAGGGACTGGGGCCAACGTCCTGACTTTC
d_call: TRBD1
j_call: TRBJ2-6
clone_size: -
v_call: TRBV10-3